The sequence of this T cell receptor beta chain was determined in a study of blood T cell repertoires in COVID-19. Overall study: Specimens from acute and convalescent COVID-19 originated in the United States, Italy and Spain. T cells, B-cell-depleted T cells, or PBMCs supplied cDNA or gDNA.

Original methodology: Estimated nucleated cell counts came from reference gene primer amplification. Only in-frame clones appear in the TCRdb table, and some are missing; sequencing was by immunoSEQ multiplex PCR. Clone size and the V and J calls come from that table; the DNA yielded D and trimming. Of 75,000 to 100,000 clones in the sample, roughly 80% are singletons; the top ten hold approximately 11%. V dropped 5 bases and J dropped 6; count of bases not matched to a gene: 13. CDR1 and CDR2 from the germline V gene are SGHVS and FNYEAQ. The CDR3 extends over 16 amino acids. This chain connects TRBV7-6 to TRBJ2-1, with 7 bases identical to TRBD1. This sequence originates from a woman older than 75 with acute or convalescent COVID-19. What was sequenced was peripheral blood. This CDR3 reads CASSPWGRGKSNEQFF. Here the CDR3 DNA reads TGTGCCAGCAGCCCCTGGGGCAGGGGGAAGAGCAATGAGCAGTTCTTC.